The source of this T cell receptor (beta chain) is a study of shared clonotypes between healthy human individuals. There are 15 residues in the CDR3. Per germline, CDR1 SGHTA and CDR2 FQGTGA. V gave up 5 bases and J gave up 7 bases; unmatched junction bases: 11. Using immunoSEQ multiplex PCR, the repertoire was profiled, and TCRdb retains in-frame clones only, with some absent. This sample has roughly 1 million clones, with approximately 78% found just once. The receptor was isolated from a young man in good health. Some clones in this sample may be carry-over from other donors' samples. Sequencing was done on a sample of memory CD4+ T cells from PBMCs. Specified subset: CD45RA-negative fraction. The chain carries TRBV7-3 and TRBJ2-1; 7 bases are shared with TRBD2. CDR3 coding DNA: TGTGCCAGCAGCCTAAAAGGCGGGAGTCAAAATGAGCAGTTCTTC. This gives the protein CASSLKGGSQNEQFF.